A selection of T cell receptor beta chains follows, all from one sample in a study of cytomegalovirus exposure and HLA in healthy donors. Sequencing was performed with immunoSEQ multiplex PCR; in TCRdb, only in-frame clones are kept and a portion is missing. The table shows approximately 210,000 clones, with more than 75% occurring only once. The sequenced material came from PBMCs. The receptors here all came from a man aged 25-40 years in good health and CMV-seronegative. The CDR3 runs from the conserved cysteine through the conserved F or W. A D gene is named only where the DNA matches it firmly. A row's size may be missing; if present it is once, few, many or a size class.

clone size: NA; D gene: NA; V gene: TRBV5-1; J gene: TRBJ2-1; CDR3 DNA: TGCGCCAGCAGCTTGGGGACCCCCGGGACAAGTTACAATGAGCAGTTCTTC; CDR3 protein: CASSLGTPGTSYNEQFF
clone size: NA; D gene: NA; V gene: TRBV7-2; J gene: TRBJ1-2; CDR3 DNA: TGTGCCAGCAGCCCGAGGGGGTTAGACTATGGCTACACCTTC; CDR3 protein: CASSPRGLDYGYTF
clone size: NA; D gene: TRBD2; V gene: TRBV4-2; J gene: TRBJ2-3; CDR3 DNA: TGTGCCAGCAGCCACAACTTAGCGGGGGGCTCAGATACGCAGTATTTT; CDR3 protein: CASSHNLAGGSDTQYF
clone size: NA; D gene: NA; V gene: TRBV27; J gene: TRBJ1-2; CDR3 DNA: TGTGCCAGCAGTTCCCCTCAGGGCTATGGCTACACCTTC; CDR3 protein: CASSSPQGYGYTF
clone size: NA; D gene: TRBD2; V gene: TRBV28; J gene: TRBJ2-3; CDR3 DNA: TGTGCCAGCAGTCCTACTAGCGGGATTGGCACAGATACGCAGTATTTT; CDR3 protein: CASSPTSGIGTDTQYF
clone size: NA; D gene: NA; V gene: TRBV6-5; J gene: TRBJ2-3; CDR3 DNA: TGTGCCAGCAGTTACGGGGCAGGCGGAAACACAGATACGCAGTATTTT; CDR3 protein: CASSYGAGGNTDTQYF
clone size: NA; D gene: TRBD1; V gene: TRBV16; J gene: TRBJ2-7; CDR3 DNA: TGTGCCAGCAGCCAAACCGGGACAGGAGTATACGAGCAGTACTTC; CDR3 protein: CASSQTGTGVYEQYF
clone size: NA; D gene: NA; V gene: TRBV2; J gene: TRBJ1-3; CDR3 DNA: TGTGCCAGCAGTGAAGACTACTCTGGAAACACCATATATTTT; CDR3 protein: CASSEDYSGNTIYF
clone size: NA; D gene: NA; V gene: TRBV7-2; J gene: TRBJ1-5; CDR3 DNA: TGTGCCAGCAGCCGTTCGTTAGATAGCAATCAGCCCCAGCATTTT; CDR3 protein: CASSRSLDSNQPQHF
clone size: NA; D gene: NA; V gene: TRBV9; J gene: TRBJ2-1; CDR3 DNA: TGTGCCAGCAGCGTAGAGGAGGAGCAGTTCTTC; CDR3 protein: CASSVEEEQFF
clone size: NA; D gene: NA; V gene: TRBV27; J gene: TRBJ1-1; CDR3 DNA: TGTGCCAGCAGGCTACAGGGAAACACTGAAGCTTTCTTT; CDR3 protein: CASRLQGNTEAFF
clone size: NA; D gene: TRBD1; V gene: TRBV5-1; J gene: TRBJ2-6; CDR3 DNA: TGCGCCAGCAGCTTGGAAGCAGGGGGCTTTGGGGCCAACGTCCTGACTTTC; CDR3 protein: CASSLEAGGFGANVLTF
clone size: NA; D gene: TRBD1; V gene: TRBV11-3; J gene: TRBJ2-7; CDR3 DNA: TGTGCCAGCAGCGTAGGGACAGGGGCCTACGAGCAGTACTTC; CDR3 protein: CASSVGTGAYEQYF
clone size: NA; D gene: NA; V gene: TRBV5-1; J gene: TRBJ1-1; CDR3 DNA: TGCGCCAGCAGCTTGGGGACAAAGACTGAAGCTTTCTTT; CDR3 protein: CASSLGTKTEAFF
clone size: NA; D gene: NA; V gene: TRBV7-9; J gene: TRBJ1-2; CDR3 DNA: TGTGCCAGCAGCCTAGGCGGAAACTATGGCTACACCTTC; CDR3 protein: CASSLGGNYGYTF
clone size: NA; D gene: TRBD1; V gene: TRBV30; J gene: TRBJ2-7; CDR3 DNA: TGTGCCTGGAGAGATGACAGGGAACGGACTTTTACCTACGAGCAGTACTTC; CDR3 protein: CAWRDDRERTFTYEQYF
clone size: few; D gene: NA; V gene: TRBV25-1; J gene: TRBJ1-1; CDR3 DNA: TGTGCCAGCAGTGAGCGTGGTACTGAAGCTTTCTTT; CDR3 protein: CASSERGTEAFF
clone size: NA; D gene: TRBD1; V gene: TRBV2; J gene: TRBJ2-7; CDR3 DNA: TGTGCCGGTTTAGGACAGGGAATGGACGAGCAGTACTTC; CDR3 protein: CAGLGQGMDEQYF
clone size: few; D gene: TRBD2; V gene: TRBV11-2; J gene: TRBJ2-2; CDR3 DNA: TGTGCCAGCAGCTTAGTCCTAGCGGGGGACACCGGGGAGCTGTTTTTT; CDR3 protein: CASSLVLAGDTGELFF
clone size: once; D gene: NA; V gene: TRBV4-3; J gene: TRBJ2-2; CDR3 DNA: TGCGCCAGCAGCCAAGATATTGGCACAGGAAACACCGGGGAGCTGTTTTTT; CDR3 protein: CASSQDIGTGNTGELFF
clone size: NA; D gene: NA; V gene: TRBV5-1; J gene: TRBJ2-1; CDR3 DNA: TGCGCCAGCCAGGGGCGGGGGTCACACAATGAGCAGTTCTTC; CDR3 protein: CASQGRGSHNEQFF
clone size: NA; D gene: NA; V gene: TRBV28; J gene: TRBJ2-6; CDR3 DNA: TGTGCCAGCAGTTTTCGGGGAATGACTGGGGCCAACGTCCTGACTTTC; CDR3 protein: CASSFRGMTGANVLTF
clone size: NA; D gene: TRBD1; V gene: TRBV29-1; J gene: TRBJ1-3; CDR3 DNA: TGCAGCGCCGGGACAGGGTGGGGCTCTGGAAACACCATATATTTT; CDR3 protein: CSAGTGWGSGNTIYF
clone size: few; D gene: TRBD1; V gene: TRBV2; J gene: TRBJ1-2; CDR3 DNA: TGTGCCAGCAGTCCGGACAGGGTGGGCGGCTACACCTTC; CDR3 protein: CASSPDRVGGYTF
clone size: NA; D gene: TRBD1; V gene: TRBV19; J gene: TRBJ1-5; CDR3 DNA: TGTGCCAGTAGTAAACTGGACAGGGCGGTCCGCCAGCCCCAGCATTTT; CDR3 protein: CASSKLDRAVRQPQHF
clone size: once; D gene: TRBD2; V gene: TRBV2; J gene: TRBJ2-1; CDR3 DNA: TGTGCCAGCAGACTGGGACTAGCGGGAGGCGGGCAGTTCTTC; CDR3 protein: CASRLGLAGGGQFF
clone size: NA; D gene: NA; V gene: TRBV5-8; J gene: TRBJ2-1; CDR3 DNA: TGTGCCAGCAGCTTGGGGGGTCTCTCTCCCTTGGACAGTGACAATGAGCAGTTCTTC; CDR3 protein: CASSLGGLSPLDSDNEQFF
clone size: NA; D gene: TRBD1; V gene: TRBV11-2; J gene: TRBJ2-1; CDR3 DNA: TGTGCCAGCAGCGCCAGCGAACACCGGGACAGCTACAATGAGCAGTTCTTC; CDR3 protein: CASSASEHRDSYNEQFF
clone size: NA; D gene: NA; V gene: TRBV5-4; J gene: TRBJ1-3; CDR3 DNA: TGTGCCAGCAGCTTGGACCCGAGCTCTGGAAACACCATATATTTT; CDR3 protein: CASSLDPSSGNTIYF
clone size: NA; D gene: TRBD1; V gene: TRBV15; J gene: TRBJ1-4; CDR3 DNA: TGTGCCACCAGCCCTACAGGGGGTGAAAAACTGTTTTTT; CDR3 protein: CATSPTGGEKLFF
clone size: NA; D gene: NA; V gene: TRBV5-4; J gene: TRBJ1-6; CDR3 DNA: TGTGCCAGCAGCTTCAGGGCCCATAATTCACCCCTCCACTTT; CDR3 protein: CASSFRAHNSPLHF
clone size: once; D gene: TRBD1; V gene: TRBV11-2; J gene: TRBJ1-3; CDR3 DNA: TGTGCCAGCAGCTTATTCAGGGGGACTGGAAACACCATATATTTT; CDR3 protein: CASSLFRGTGNTIYF
clone size: NA; D gene: TRBD1; V gene: TRBV4-2; J gene: TRBJ2-7; CDR3 DNA: TGTGCCAGCAGCCTGAGTCCGGGACAGACCTACGAGCAGTACTTC; CDR3 protein: CASSLSPGQTYEQYF
clone size: NA; D gene: NA; V gene: TRBV28; J gene: TRBJ2-7; CDR3 DNA: TGTGCCAGCAGCCTCCGGGACTTAGGACGTGGGGAGCAGTACTTC; CDR3 protein: CASSLRDLGRGEQYF
clone size: NA; D gene: TRBD2; V gene: TRBV29-1; J gene: TRBJ2-3; CDR3 DNA: TGCAGCGTTTCCGGAGGCAGGGAGGGGGATACGCAGTATTTT; CDR3 protein: CSVSGGREGDTQYF
clone size: NA; D gene: TRBD2; V gene: TRBV10-3; J gene: TRBJ2-7; CDR3 DNA: TGTGCCATCAGTCAACTAGCGGGGATAAACGAGCAGTACTTC; CDR3 protein: CAISQLAGINEQYF
clone size: NA; D gene: NA; V gene: TRBV5-6; J gene: TRBJ1-5; CDR3 DNA: TGTGCCAGCAGCTTGGCCGGGGTGGATAATCAGCCCCAGCATTTT; CDR3 protein: CASSLAGVDNQPQHF
clone size: once; D gene: TRBD2; V gene: TRBV16; J gene: TRBJ2-3; CDR3 DNA: TGTGCCAGCAGCCAATCACTTGGGACTAGGTCCACAGATACGCAGTATTTT; CDR3 protein: CASSQSLGTRSTDTQYF
clone size: NA; D gene: TRBD1; V gene: TRBV4-1; J gene: TRBJ1-1; CDR3 DNA: TGCGCCAGCAGCCAAGATTCCGGGACAGGGAACACTGAAGCTTTCTTT; CDR3 protein: CASSQDSGTGNTEAFF
clone size: NA; D gene: NA; V gene: TRBV5-1; J gene: TRBJ1-1; CDR3 DNA: TGCGCCAGCAGCTTGTATAGTTCGAACACTGAAGCTTTCTTT; CDR3 protein: CASSLYSSNTEAFF
clone size: few; D gene: TRBD1; V gene: TRBV7-2; J gene: TRBJ1-3; CDR3 DNA: TGTGCCAGCAGCCCTAGGACAGGCTACTCCTCTGGAAACACCATATATTTT; CDR3 protein: CASSPRTGYSSGNTIYF
clone size: once; D gene: TRBD2; V gene: TRBV7-9; J gene: TRBJ2-7; CDR3 DNA: TGTTCCAGCAGCTTAGTTCCCAGCGGGGGAACCTACGAGCAGTACTTC; CDR3 protein: CSSSLVPSGGTYEQYF
clone size: once; D gene: NA; V gene: TRBV11-2; J gene: TRBJ2-7; CDR3 DNA: TGTGCCAGCAGCTTAGTTACAGGACCCTACGAGCAGTACTTC; CDR3 protein: CASSLVTGPYEQYF
clone size: NA; D gene: NA; V gene: TRBV7-2; J gene: TRBJ1-1; CDR3 DNA: TGTGCCAGCAGCTTAGATCAGAACACTGAAGCTTTCTTT; CDR3 protein: CASSLDQNTEAFF
clone size: NA; D gene: TRBD1; V gene: TRBV6-5; J gene: TRBJ1-3; CDR3 DNA: TGTGCCAGCAGACCCGGGGACAGGGGAAACACCATATATTTT; CDR3 protein: CASRPGDRGNTIYF
clone size: NA; D gene: NA; V gene: TRBV6-5; J gene: TRBJ1-1; CDR3 DNA: TGTGCCAGCAGTTACGGGCTACAGGTCCCTGAAGCTTTCTTT; CDR3 protein: CASSYGLQVPEAFF